The rows below give T cell receptor beta chains drawn from one sample of a study of OX40 agonist ivuxolimab in advanced cancers. This table comes from immunoSEQ multiplex PCR, and its TCRdb copy is limited to in-frame clones, with some not included. This sample carries under 85,000 clones, 94% of them seen once, and the ten largest clones take approximately 11%. The input for sequencing was CD4+ or CD8+ T cells sorted from blood, taken in a trial of the OX40 agonist ivuxolimab. The receptors originated from an adult with an advanced solid tumor such as melanoma, head and neck, liver or kidney cancer. CDR3s include the opening cysteine and the closing phenylalanine or tryptophan. A D gene is named only where the DNA matches it firmly. Size tells how often a clone was seen (once, few, many) or the class of an expanded clone, and some rows leave it out.

NA | NA | TRBJ1-2 | TRBV9 | CASSLGVIGNYGYTF | TGTGCCAGCAGCCTCGGGGTAATCGGTAACTATGGCTACACCTTC
NA | TRBD1 | TRBJ2-1 | TRBV28 | CASSRAYRGNEQFF | TGTGCCAGCAGCCGAGCGTACAGGGGGAATGAGCAGTTCTTC
NA | NA | TRBJ1-2 | TRBV6-5 | CASSSGGGYTF | TGTGCCAGCAGTTCAGGTGGAGGCTACACCTTC
NA | TRBD1 | TRBJ1-1 | TRBV27 | CASSLGQGVTEAFF | TGTGCCAGCAGTCTGGGACAGGGGGTAACTGAAGCTTTCTTT
NA | TRBD2 | TRBJ2-3 | TRBV5-4 | CASSLPVAGSTDTQYF | TGTGCCAGCAGCCTCCCCGTAGCGGGAAGCACAGATACGCAGTATTTT
NA | TRBD1 | TRBJ2-5 | TRBV25-1 | CASSEWDSQETQYF | TGTGCCAGCAGTGAATGGGACAGCCAAGAGACCCAGTACTTC
NA | TRBD1 | TRBJ1-3 | TRBV18 | CASSPDGTAGNTIYF | TGTGCCAGCTCACCGGATGGGACAGCTGGAAACACCATATATTTT
NA | TRBD2 | TRBJ2-2 | TRBV19 | CATQRLAGDTGELFF | TGTGCCACCCAAAGACTAGCGGGCGACACCGGGGAGCTGTTTTTT
NA | TRBD1 | TRBJ1-4 | TRBV30 | CAWSVYRTGPEKLFF | TGTGCCTGGAGTGTGTACCGGACAGGCCCCGAAAAACTGTTTTTT
NA | TRBD1 | TRBJ1-5 | TRBV6-1 | CASIDREGGQPQHF | TGTGCCAGCATTGACAGGGAAGGTGGACAGCCCCAGCATTTT
NA | NA | TRBJ1-2 | TRBV4-3 | CASSQGVQSYGYTF | TGCGCCAGCAGCCAAGGAGTGCAGTCCTATGGCTACACCTTC
NA | NA | TRBJ2-7 | TRBV5-1 | CASSLQDHYEQYF | TGCGCCAGCAGCTTACAGGACCACTACGAGCAGTACTTC
NA | NA | TRBJ2-3 | TRBV7-2 | CASSLVVTGLAEDTQYF | TGTGCCAGCAGCTTAGTTGTGACAGGACTGGCGGAAGATACGCAGTATTTT
NA | NA | TRBJ1-2 | TRBV13 | CASSRRRGTPGYTF | TGTGCCAGCAGCAGGAGACGGGGAACTCCGGGCTACACCTTC
NA | NA | TRBJ2-2 | TRBV11-1 | CASSLTLEGAGELFF | TGTGCCAGCAGCTTAACGCTGGAGGGGGCCGGGGAGCTGTTTTTT
NA | TRBD1 | TRBJ2-7 | TRBV7-3 | CASSHTGTGAYEQYF | TGTGCCAGCAGCCATACCGGGACAGGGGCCTACGAGCAGTACTTC
NA | NA | TRBJ2-2 | TRBV5-4 | CASSLRGDTGELFF | TGTGCCAGCAGCTTGAGGGGGGACACCGGGGAGCTGTTTTTT
NA | NA | TRBJ1-2 | TRBV4-2 | CATYRVPYGYTF | TGTGCCACTTACCGGGTCCCATATGGCTACACCTTC
NA | NA | TRBJ2-2 | TRBV5-8 | CASSLVETRFTGELFF | TGTGCCAGCAGCTTGGTAGAGACTAGATTCACCGGGGAGCTGTTTTTT
once | NA | TRBJ1-1 | TRBV7-6 | CASSQATEAFF | TGTGCCAGCAGCCAAGCCACTGAAGCTTTCTTT
NA | TRBD1 | TRBJ1-4 | TRBV30 | CAWSERGRLNEKLFF | TGTGCCTGGAGTGAGAGGGGGCGGCTTAATGAAAAACTGTTTTTT
once | TRBD1 | TRBJ1-2 | TRBV7-9 | CASSQGAGYGYTF | TGTGCCAGCAGCCAGGGGGCAGGCTATGGCTACACCTTC
few | NA | TRBJ2-1 | TRBV9 | CASSAGETYYNEQFF | TGTGCCAGCAGCGCCGGTGAGACCTACTACAATGAGCAGTTCTTC
NA | NA | TRBJ2-7 | TRBV6-5 | CASSYSVEGWNYEQYF | TGTGCCAGCAGTTACTCCGTCGAGGGTTGGAACTACGAGCAGTACTTC
NA | NA | TRBJ2-3 | TRBV7-9 | CASSLIQGWSTDTQYF | TGTGCCAGCAGCTTAATCCAGGGGTGGTCCACAGATACGCAGTATTTT
NA | NA | TRBJ2-7 | TRBV28 | CASGPAYEQYF | TGTGCCAGCGGTCCAGCCTACGAGCAGTACTTC
once | NA | TRBJ2-1 | TRBV27 | CASGDEQFF | TGTGCCAGCGGTGATGAGCAGTTCTTC
NA | NA | TRBJ2-3 | TRBV4-3 | CASRYSGLTDTQYF | TGCGCCAGCAGGTATAGCGGCCTGACAGATACGCAGTATTTT
NA | NA | TRBJ2-1 | TRBV19 | CASSMTVSYNEQFF | TGTGCCAGTAGTATGACAGTCTCCTACAATGAGCAGTTCTTC
NA | NA | TRBJ1-2 | TRBV21-1 | CASSKAGIGRGQTNYGYTF | TGTGCCAGCAGCAAAGCTGGAATCGGACGGGGACAAACTAACTATGGCTACACCTTC
NA | NA | TRBJ1-3 | TRBV5-4 | CASSLRGSQGIYF | TGTGCCAGCAGCTTGCGGGGGTCGCAGGGCATATATTTT
NA | NA | TRBJ2-2 | TRBV9 | CASSPGAGGELFF | TGTGCCAGCAGCCCCGGGGCCGGCGGGGAGCTGTTTTTT
NA | NA | TRBJ2-1 | TRBV4-1 | CASSQAAQQGSNEQFF | TGCGCCAGCAGCCAAGCGGCCCAACAGGGCTCCAATGAGCAGTTCTTC
NA | TRBD2 | TRBJ2-1 | TRBV29-1 | CSVDNLAGAYNEQFF | TGCAGCGTCGATAATTTAGCGGGAGCCTACAATGAGCAGTTCTTC
NA | TRBD2 | TRBJ2-7 | TRBV28 | CASRPTSGRLTYEQYF | TGTGCCAGCAGGCCGACTAGCGGGAGGCTAACCTACGAGCAGTACTTC
NA | TRBD1 | TRBJ2-1 | TRBV29-1 | CSVLGLGYIGTGGDEQFF | TGCAGCGTTCTGGGACTTGGTTATATCGGGACAGGGGGAGATGAGCAGTTCTTC
NA | NA | TRBJ2-5 | TRBV4-1 | CASSQEKRTAQETQYF | TGCGCCAGCAGCCAAGAAAAACGAACAGCGCAAGAGACCCAGTACTTC